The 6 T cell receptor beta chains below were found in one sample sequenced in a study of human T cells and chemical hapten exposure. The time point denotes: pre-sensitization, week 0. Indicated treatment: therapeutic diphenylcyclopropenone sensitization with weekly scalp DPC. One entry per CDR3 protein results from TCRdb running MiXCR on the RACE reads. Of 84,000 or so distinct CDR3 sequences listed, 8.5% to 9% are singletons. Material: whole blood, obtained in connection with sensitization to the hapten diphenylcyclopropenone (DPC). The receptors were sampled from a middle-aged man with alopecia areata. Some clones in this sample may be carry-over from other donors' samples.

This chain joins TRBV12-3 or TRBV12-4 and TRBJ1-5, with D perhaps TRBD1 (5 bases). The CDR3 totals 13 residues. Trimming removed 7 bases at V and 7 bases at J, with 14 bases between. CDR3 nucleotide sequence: TGTGCCAGCACCCTACGTAGGGGCCAGCCCCAGCATTTT. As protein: CASTLRRGQPQHF.

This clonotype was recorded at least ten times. CDR3 DNA: TGTGCCAGCAGCATGCAAGGGGGTGGGTCCAGTGAGCAGTTCTTC. It is translated as CASSMQGGGSSEQFF. J is TRBJ2-1 and V is TRBV11-1; tentative D call: TRBD1 (6 bases). CDR1 SGHAT and CDR2 FQDESV come from the germline V gene (reference sequence). Trimming took off 5 bases at V and 9 bases at J, with 20 bases between the two ends. The CDR3 runs 15 residues.

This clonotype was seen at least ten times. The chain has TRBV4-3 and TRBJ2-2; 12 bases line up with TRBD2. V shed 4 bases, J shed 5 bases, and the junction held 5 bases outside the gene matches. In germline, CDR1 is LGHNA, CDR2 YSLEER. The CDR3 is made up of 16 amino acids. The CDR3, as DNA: TGCGCCAGCAGCCGTGGGACTAGCGGGCAAACCGGGGAGCTGTTTTTT. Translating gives CASSRGTSGQTGELFF.

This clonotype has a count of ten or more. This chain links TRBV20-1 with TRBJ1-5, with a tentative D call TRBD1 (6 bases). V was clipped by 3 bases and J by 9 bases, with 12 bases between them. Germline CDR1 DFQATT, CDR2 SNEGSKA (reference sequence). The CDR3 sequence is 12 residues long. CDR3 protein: CSARDSVGPQHF. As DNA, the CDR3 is TGCAGTGCTAGGGACAGTGTTGGGCCCCAGCATTTT.

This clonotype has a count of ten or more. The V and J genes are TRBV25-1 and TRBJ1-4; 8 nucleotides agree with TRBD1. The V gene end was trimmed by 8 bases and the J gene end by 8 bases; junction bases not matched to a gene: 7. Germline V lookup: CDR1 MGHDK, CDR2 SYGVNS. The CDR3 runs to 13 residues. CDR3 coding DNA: TGTGCCAGCGCTGGACAGGGCGGGGAAAAACTGTTTTTT. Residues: CASAGQGGEKLFF.

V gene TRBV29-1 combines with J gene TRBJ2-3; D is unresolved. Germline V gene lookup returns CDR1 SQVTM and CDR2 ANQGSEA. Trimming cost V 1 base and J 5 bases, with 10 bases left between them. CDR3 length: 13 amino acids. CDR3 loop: CSVEVGLGDTQYF. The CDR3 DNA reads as TGCAGCGTTGAAGTCGGGCTCGGAGATACGCAGTATTTT.